This T cell receptor beta chain comes out of a study of T-cell reconstitution after alpha-beta-depleted transplantation in children. Remarks on this clonotype: What it binds is unknown. A much bigger clone sits one base away, suggesting this may be a read error.

Study conclusions and caveats: At around two months after transplant, the alpha-beta T cells were reportedly derived from several hundred expanded clones that came from non-depleted graft cells. Certain patients had high TCRbeta diversity at day 60, and it came from recipient T cells and thymic progenitors that survived.

A TCRbeta library incorporating unique molecular identifiers was prepared. TCRdb re-derived calls from the PCR reads in MiXCR, one entry per CDR3 protein. The data contain fewer than 550,000 distinct CDR3 sequences, 8% to 11% of them singletons. This TCR was recovered from a child under 10 years old with inherited bone marrow failure, due to receive a stem cell transplant. The sample was PBMCs, taken before TCRalphabeta/CD19-depleted stem cell transplant.

This CDR3 reads CASSPYGDDTDTQYF. The CDR3 coding sequence is TGTGCCAGCAGTCCCTACGGGGACGACACAGATACGCAGTATTTT. This chain uses TRBV6-1 with TRBJ2-3; D may correspond to TRBD1 or TRBD2 (5 bases each). The V end was cut by 5 bases, the J end by 2 bases, with 14 bases between. Germline CDR1 and CDR2: MNHNS and SASEGT. CDR3 size: 15 residues.